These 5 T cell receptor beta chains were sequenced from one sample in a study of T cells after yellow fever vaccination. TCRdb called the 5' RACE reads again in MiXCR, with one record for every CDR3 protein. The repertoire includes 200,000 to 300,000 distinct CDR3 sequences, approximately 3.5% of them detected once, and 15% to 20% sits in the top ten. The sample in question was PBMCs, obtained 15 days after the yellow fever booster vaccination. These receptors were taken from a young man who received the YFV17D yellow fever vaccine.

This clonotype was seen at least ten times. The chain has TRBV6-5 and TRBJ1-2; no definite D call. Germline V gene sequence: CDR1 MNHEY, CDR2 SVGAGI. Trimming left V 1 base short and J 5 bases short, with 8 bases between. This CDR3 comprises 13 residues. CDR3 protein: CASSYFKKYGYTF. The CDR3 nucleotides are TGTGCCAGCAGTTACTTCAAAAAATATGGCTACACCTTC.

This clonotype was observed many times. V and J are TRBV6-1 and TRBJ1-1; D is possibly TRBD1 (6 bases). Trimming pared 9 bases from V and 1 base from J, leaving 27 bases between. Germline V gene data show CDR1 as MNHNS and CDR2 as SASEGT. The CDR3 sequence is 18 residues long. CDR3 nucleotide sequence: TGTGCCAGTATAGGGTTGGGGGGCCGGGCAGGCCCGAACACTGAAGCTTTCTTT. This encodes CASIGLGGRAGPNTEAFF.

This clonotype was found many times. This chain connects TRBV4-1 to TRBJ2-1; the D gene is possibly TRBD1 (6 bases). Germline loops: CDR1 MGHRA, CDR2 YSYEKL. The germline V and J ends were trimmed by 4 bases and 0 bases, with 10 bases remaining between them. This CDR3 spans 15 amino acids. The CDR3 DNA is TGCGCCAGCAGCCCTCGGGACAACTCCTACAATGAGCAGTTCTTC. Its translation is CASSPRDNSYNEQFF.

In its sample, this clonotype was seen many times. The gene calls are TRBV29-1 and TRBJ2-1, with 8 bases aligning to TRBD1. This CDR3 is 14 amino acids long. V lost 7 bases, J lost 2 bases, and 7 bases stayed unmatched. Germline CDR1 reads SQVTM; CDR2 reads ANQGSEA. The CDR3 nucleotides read TGCAGCGCAAGACAGGGGTCAGCCTACAATGAGCAGTTCTTC. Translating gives CSARQGSAYNEQFF.

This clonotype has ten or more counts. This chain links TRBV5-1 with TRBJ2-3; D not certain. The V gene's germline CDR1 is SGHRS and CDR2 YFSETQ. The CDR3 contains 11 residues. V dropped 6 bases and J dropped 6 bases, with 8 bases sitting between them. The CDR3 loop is CASTEEDTQYF. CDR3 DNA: TGCGCCAGCACAGAAGAGGATACGCAGTATTTT.